This entry is about one TCR beta chain. The antigen is not known. Template switching added a universal primer site, and cDNA bore unique molecular identifiers. Using its own MiXCR run on the 5' RACE reads, TCRdb lists one record per CDR3 protein. The sample gives about 890,000 distinct CDR3 sequences, approximately 13% of which show up once; roughly 1.6% is in the top ten. This entry is derived from a study of identical twins. Study observations and caveats: Models came in too low on out-of-frame TCR alpha sharing in monozygotic twins.

V dropped 3 bases and J dropped 0 bases, with 9 bases sitting between them. The CDR3 covers 15 residues. Germline V lookup: CDR1 MNHNS, CDR2 SASEGT. These data also featured in a second study, about yellow fever vaccine responses in identical twins.

The sample was PBMCs. The TCR originated in a woman in her late teens or twenties in good health. The J gene is TRBJ2-1, the V gene TRBV6-1, with D unresolved. CDR3 DNA: TGTGCCAGCAGTGATAGGCCGAGCTCCTACAATGAGCAGTTCTTC. Encoded protein: CASSDRPSSYNEQFF.